Described below is a single T cell receptor (beta chain) sequence and its context. Its antigen remains unidentified. Nothing much larger sits one base from this clone, and base qualities are not available. Libraries came from the immunoSEQ multiplex PCR assay. For the multiplex PCR, a mixture combining 60 forward primers for TCR Vbeta segments and 13 reverse primers for TCR Jbeta segments was used. A multiplex PCR assay on genomic DNA amplified the CDR3 region of rearranged TCR beta genes. The amplified TCR beta libraries were sequenced on the Illumina HiSeq System as 87-base-pair reads. As for the authors' bioinformatics: A later analysis tallied roughly 80 million unique TCR beta chains across the 610 or so repertoires, and some 10 million of those chains were shared by two or more donors. To remove PCR and sequencing errors, raw reads were error-corrected and collapsed into unique sequences using a nearest-neighbor algorithm that merged closely related sequences. Alignment of CDR3 sequences to IMGT reference sequences was used to assign V, D and J gene segments. Each retained sequence needed at least a six-nucleotide match to both a V gene segment and a J gene segment. Rearrangements were called productive when the CDR3 lacked stop codons and stayed in frame with V and J; all others were non-productive. Following IMGT convention, CDR3 was defined as the stretch from the second conserved V-encoded cysteine to the conserved J-encoded phenylalanine. The earlier analysis of roughly 590 of the donors excluded any sequence lacking an unambiguous match to a single V gene segment. In an earlier analysis of roughly 500 of the donors, V segments were called functional above 56.7% productive rearrangements and were called segregating when the between-donor standard deviation exceeded 5%. A statistical classification framework was built to diagnose cytomegalovirus status from the catalog of TCR beta chain sequences. In a later analysis, V and J genes were assigned by comparing TCR nucleotide sequences against IMGT/GENE-DB human TR gene sequences. Using the TCRdist pipeline, a later analysis assigned CDR3 sequences along with most-parsimonious VDJ recombination scenarios. In a later analysis, every TCR beta chain was defined by the combination of its CDR3 amino acid sequence and its V-gene family, and reads without a unique V-gene family were dropped. A later analysis removed 500 to 650 highly shared, low-generation-probability nucleotide sequences to deal with suspected cross-contamination and a sequencing artifact. In a later analysis, a clonal expansion index for each public chain was calculated from normalized within-repertoire ranks of inferred template counts. Generation probabilities in a later analysis came from a VDJ recombination model fitted to out-of-frame rearrangements, and those results were checked against IGoR. In a later analysis, hypergeometric tests were used to score TCR-TCR, TCR-HLA and TCR-CMV co-occurrence, with a repertoire-size bias correction applied to TCR pairs. False discovery rates were estimated in a later analysis by permuting HLA or CMV assignments 20 times. In a later analysis, co-occurring TCRs were grouped with DBSCAN, and TCRdist sequence similarity was added when clustering was performed within HLA-allele-positive subsets. Repertoires with fewer than 30,000 or more than 120,000 public chains were left out of co-occurrence clustering, as were roughly five repertoires with anomalous nucleotide sharing. TCRdb took this table from immuneACCESS and kept in-frame rearrangements with V and J called. Such tables lack part of the clones; where checked against another copy, unresolved V genes explain under half of the gap, and the rest is unexplained. The V and J calls and clone size were taken over from that table, and D and trimming were inferred from the DNA. The sample table records more than 110,000 clones; 75% to 85% of these occur just once. About 3.1% of the sample is taken by the ten largest.

The data were taken from a study of cytomegalovirus exposure and HLA in healthy donors (TCRdb year 2017). Context from the whole study: According to an earlier analysis of a few hundred of the donors, about 170 million T cells yielded roughly 110 million unique TCR beta sequences and about 300 Gb of sequence data. Among the roughly 400 genotyped donors, around 81% belonged to the genetic ancestry cluster associated with self-reported Caucasian donors. In the later analysis, no new phenotypic data were used to find candidate immune exposures; instead, reliance was placed on TCR beta sequences and their occurrence across donors. An early release covering 550 to 650 HLA-typed donors comprised 250 to 350 gigabases of sequencing data and around 80 million unique TCR sequences. On average, roughly 240,000 unique TCR beta nucleotide sequences were sequenced per donor among fewer than 500 genotyped donors of the cohort, with roughly 18% of those sequences being non-productive. The number of donors typed differed by locus, with roughly 629-640 for A, B, C, DRB1 and DQB1, about 500 for DQA1, 600 to 610 for DPA1, and some 440 for DPB1. The study was designed to test whether signatures of past pathogen exposure could be identified by cataloging public T cell receptors. Every repertoire in the discovery cohort had been generated on one and the same sequencing platform. A later analysis re-examined previously published TCR beta repertoires from roughly 720 donors and added high-resolution HLA genotyping to investigate patterns of TCR occurrence. Roughly five DR-DQ haplotypes were handled as single units for association and clustering, since linkage in the cohort was strong. Class I and class II HLA loci were covered by the typing at four-digit resolution. Using immunosequencing, the study profiled T cell repertoires from around 670 subjects and related those repertoires to cytomegalovirus serostatus. In an earlier analysis of more than 550 of the donors, high-throughput TCR beta sequencing was used to judge whether each TCR beta V gene segment behaved as functional or pseudogenic. A separate validation cohort of more than 100 different subjects was used in addition to the approximately 670-subject first cohort. A later genetic analysis took genome-wide SNP genotypes for about 55% of the roughly 670 donors and used that subset as a discovery cohort. High-throughput TCR immunosequencing, statistical association of individual TCRs with disease status, and machine learning were combined to predict cytomegalovirus infection status. Alongside the repertoire data, information on donor age, sex, ethnicity and CMV serostatus was compiled.

Summary of the overall study and its limitations: Approximately 18 rarely observed V segments, including chromosome 9 orphons, were excluded from the earlier analysis of approximately 600 of the donors because counts were too low. In a later analysis, most CMV-associated TCR beta chains were found to appear HLA-restricted, with HLA associations seemingly driven largely by CMV exposure. A later analysis reported that several top co-occurrence clusters appeared linked to parvovirus B19, influenza, CMV and Epstein-Barr virus. The presence/absence analyses assumed that sequencing depth was roughly uniform across donors, and that assumption may not be true. In a later genetic analysis, fewer N-insertions in productive TCRs were reported among donors in an Asian-associated ancestry cluster than the approximately 630-donor mean. When HLA alleles, especially DR and DQ, strongly co-occurred, TCR associations were difficult to assign to individual alleles. A further reported finding was that TCR beta sequences accurately predicted the HLA-A and HLA-B alleles for most subjects in the first cohort. A cluster of highly shared sequence variants was judged likely to be a technical artifact of the sequencing pipeline. Across donors, most TCR sequences were observed very rarely, whereas some public TCRs were present in many individuals. A later analysis found that TCR association rates varied across HLA loci, with DRB1 alleles showing the most associated TCRs and HLA-C alleles the fewest. In both the original and validation cohorts, the classifier was reported to diagnose cytomegalovirus status with high specificity and sensitivity. The study listed approximately 160 TCR beta chains as associated with cytomegalovirus. Some IMGT-functional V segments, including TRBV6-2 and TRBV6-3, could not be told apart with the 87-base-pair reads, so those segments were excluded. For the cohort, immune exposure information was limited to CMV serostatus. Only TCR beta chains were sequenced in this cohort, and the absence of alpha or paired-chain data limited detectable features. Because HLA typing was unavailable for some donors at each locus, only the typed subset was used in association tests. A few of the identified cytomegalovirus-associated TCR beta chains were confirmed in vitro to be specific for cytomegalovirus antigens. A later analysis associated about 17,000 TCR beta sequences with specific HLA alleles at a false discovery rate of 0.05. In a later analysis, HLA-associated TCR beta chains were found to be more clonally expanded and to have lower generation probabilities than equally common non-associated chains. Correlated functional status among segregating V segments might be attributable to linkage disequilibrium, but an unknown experimental factor could not be ruled out. Broadly in line with IMGT annotations, most TCR beta V segments showed up in productive rearrangements about 87% or about 30% of the time in an earlier analysis of roughly 590 of the donors. In a later genetic analysis, a missense DCLRE1C variant was associated with V-gene and J-gene trimming of TCR beta chains, and the association was replicated in an independent cohort. It was suggested by the authors that the approach could potentially be generalized to other disease states and immunological phenotypes.

The cohort was made up of 650 to 700 healthy bone marrow donors. All cohort members were sampled while nominally healthy, although unrecorded immune exposures were likely present. The donor was CMV seronegative and was included in the group of a few hundred seronegative cohort members. Every donor gave a peripheral blood sample, and the peripheral blood mononuclear cells from that sample were used for TCR beta sequencing. The Qiagen DNeasy Blood Extraction Kit was used to extract genomic DNA from the blood cell samples. The CDR3 holds 11 amino acids from the cysteine to the phenylalanine. Here the CDR3 DNA is all that survives: 33 bases in frame from base 1. CDR1 DFQATT and CDR2 SNEGSKA were looked up in the germline V gene (reference sequence). Relative to germline, V is 0 bases shorter and J is 11 bases shorter, with 10 bases between their ends.

In this chain, TRBV20-1 is recombined with TRBJ2-5, with TRBD2 as a weak D call on 5 bases. The sequenced sample was PBMCs. The source is a female donor in good health and CMV-seronegative. The CDR3 corresponds to CSARDPTGQYF. The DNA sequence is TGCAGTGCTAGAGATCCGACGGGGCAGTACTTC.